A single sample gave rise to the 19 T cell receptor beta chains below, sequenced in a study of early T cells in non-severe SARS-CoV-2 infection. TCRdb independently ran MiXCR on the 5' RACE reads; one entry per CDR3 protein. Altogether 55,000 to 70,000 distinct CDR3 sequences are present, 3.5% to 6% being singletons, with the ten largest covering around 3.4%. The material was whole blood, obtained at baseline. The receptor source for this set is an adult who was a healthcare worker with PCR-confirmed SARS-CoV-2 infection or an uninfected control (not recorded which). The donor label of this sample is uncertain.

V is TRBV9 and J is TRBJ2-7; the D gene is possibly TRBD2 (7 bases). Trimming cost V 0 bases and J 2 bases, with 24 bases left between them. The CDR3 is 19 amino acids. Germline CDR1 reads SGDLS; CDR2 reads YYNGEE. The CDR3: CASSVVPGAGQFGAYEQYF. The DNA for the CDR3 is TGTGCCAGCAGCGTAGTACCGGGAGCGGGACAATTCGGCGCCTACGAGCAGTACTTC. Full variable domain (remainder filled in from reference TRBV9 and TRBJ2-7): DSGVTQTPKHLITATGQRVTLRCSPRSGDLSVYWYQQSLDQGLQFLIQYYNGEERAKGNILERFSAQQFPDLHSELNLSSLELGDSALYFCASSVVPGAGQFGAYEQYFGPGTRLTVT.

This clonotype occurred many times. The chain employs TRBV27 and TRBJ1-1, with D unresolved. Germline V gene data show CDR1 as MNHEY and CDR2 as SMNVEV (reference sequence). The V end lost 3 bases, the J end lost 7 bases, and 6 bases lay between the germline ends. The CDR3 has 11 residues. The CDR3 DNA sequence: TGTGCCAGCAGTTTCTTAGGTGAAGCTTTCTTT. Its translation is CASSFLGEAFF.

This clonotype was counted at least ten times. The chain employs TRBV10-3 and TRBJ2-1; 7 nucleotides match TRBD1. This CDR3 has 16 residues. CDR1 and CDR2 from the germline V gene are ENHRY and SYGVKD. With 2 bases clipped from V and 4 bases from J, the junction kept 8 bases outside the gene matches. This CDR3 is CAISEEGALGYNEQFF. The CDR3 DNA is TGTGCCATCAGTGAGGAGGGGGCGCTGGGGTACAATGAGCAGTTCTTC.

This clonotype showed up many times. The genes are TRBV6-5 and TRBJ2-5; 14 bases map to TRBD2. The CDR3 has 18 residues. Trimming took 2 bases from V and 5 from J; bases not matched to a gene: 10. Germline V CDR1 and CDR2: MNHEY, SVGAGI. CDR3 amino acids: CASSYPPRLAGGHETQYF. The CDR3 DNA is TGTGCCAGCAGTTACCCCCCGAGACTAGCGGGGGGGCATGAGACCCAGTACTTC.

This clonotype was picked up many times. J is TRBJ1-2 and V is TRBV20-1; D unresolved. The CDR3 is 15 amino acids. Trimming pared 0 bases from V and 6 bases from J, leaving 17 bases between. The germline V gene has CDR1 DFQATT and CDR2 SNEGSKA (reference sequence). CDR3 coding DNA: TGCAGTGCTAGAGATCCCGGAGGCAGCTACGATGGCTACACCTTC. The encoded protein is CSARDPGGSYDGYTF.

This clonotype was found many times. Written as DNA, the CDR3 is TGTGCCAGCAGCCACCACAGGGACGACACTGAAGCTTTCTTT. Protein sequence: CASSHHRDDTEAFF. The chain is built from TRBV7-2 and TRBJ1-1, with D tentatively TRBD1 (6 bases). Trimming took off 5 bases at V and 3 bases at J, with 13 bases between the two ends. CDR1 is SGHTA and CDR2 is FQGNSA in the germline V gene. The CDR3 consists of 14 residues. The complete variable domain, with remaining parts taken from reference TRBV7-2 and TRBJ1-1, reads GAGVSQSPSNKVTEKGKDVELRCDPISGHTALYWYRQSLGQGLEFLIYFQGNSAPDKSGLPSDRFSAERTGGSVSTLTIQRTQQEDSAVYLCASSHHRDDTEAFFGQGTRLTVV.

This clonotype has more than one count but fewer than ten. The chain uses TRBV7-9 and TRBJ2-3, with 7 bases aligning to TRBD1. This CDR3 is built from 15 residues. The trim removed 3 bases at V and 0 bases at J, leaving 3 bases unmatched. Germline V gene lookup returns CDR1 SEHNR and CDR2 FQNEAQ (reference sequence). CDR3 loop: CASSFRDRSTDTQYF. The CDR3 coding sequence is TGTGCCAGCAGCTTCCGGGACAGAAGCACAGATACGCAGTATTTT.

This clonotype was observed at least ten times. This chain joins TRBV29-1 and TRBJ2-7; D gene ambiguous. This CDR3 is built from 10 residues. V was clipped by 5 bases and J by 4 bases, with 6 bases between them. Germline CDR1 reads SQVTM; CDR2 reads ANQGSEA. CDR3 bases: TGCAGCGTTTCCCATTACGAGCAGTACTTC. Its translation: CSVSHYEQYF.

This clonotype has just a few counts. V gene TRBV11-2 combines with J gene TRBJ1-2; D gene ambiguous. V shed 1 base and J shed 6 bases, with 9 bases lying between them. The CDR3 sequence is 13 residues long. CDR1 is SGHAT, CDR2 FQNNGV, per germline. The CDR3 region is CASSLAAADGYTF. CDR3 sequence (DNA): TGTGCCAGCAGCTTAGCGGCAGCAGATGGCTACACCTTC. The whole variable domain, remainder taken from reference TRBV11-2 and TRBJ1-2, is EAGVAQSPRYKIIEKRQSVAFWCNPISGHATLYWYQQILGQGPKLLIQFQNNGVVDDSQLPKDRFSAERLKGVDSTLKIQPAKLEDSAVYLCASSLAAADGYTFGSGTRLTVV.

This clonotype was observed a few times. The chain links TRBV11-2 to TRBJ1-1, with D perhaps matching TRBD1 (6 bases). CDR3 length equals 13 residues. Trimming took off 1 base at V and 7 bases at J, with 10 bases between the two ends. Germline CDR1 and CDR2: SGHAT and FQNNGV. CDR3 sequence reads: CASSLVGTFEAFF. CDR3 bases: TGTGCCAGCAGCTTAGTAGGGACATTTGAAGCTTTCTTT.

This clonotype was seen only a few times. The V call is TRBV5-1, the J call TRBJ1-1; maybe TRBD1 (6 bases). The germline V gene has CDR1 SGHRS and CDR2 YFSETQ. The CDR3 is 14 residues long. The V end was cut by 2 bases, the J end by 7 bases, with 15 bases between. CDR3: CASSLQGSYNEAFF. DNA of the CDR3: TGCGCCAGCAGCTTACAGGGATCATATAATGAAGCTTTCTTT. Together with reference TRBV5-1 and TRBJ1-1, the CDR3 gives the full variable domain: KAGVTQTPRYLIKTRGQQVTLSCSPISGHRSVSWYQQTPGQGLQFLFEYFSETQRNKGNFPGRFSGRQFSNSRSEMNVSTLELGDSALYLCASSLQGSYNEAFFGQGTRLTVV.

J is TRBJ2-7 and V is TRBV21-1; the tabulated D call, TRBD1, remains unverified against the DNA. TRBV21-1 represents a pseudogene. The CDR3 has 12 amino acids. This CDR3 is CASHLTGEEQYF. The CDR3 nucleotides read TGTGCCAGCCACTTAACAGGTGAAGAGCAGTACTTC.

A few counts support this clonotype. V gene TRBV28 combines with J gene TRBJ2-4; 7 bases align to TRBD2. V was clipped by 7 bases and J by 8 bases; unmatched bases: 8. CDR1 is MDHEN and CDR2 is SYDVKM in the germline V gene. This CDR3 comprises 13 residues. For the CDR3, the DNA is TGTGCCAGCAACGGGGGGAGGTCGGACATTCAGTACTTC. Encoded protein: CASNGGRSDIQYF.

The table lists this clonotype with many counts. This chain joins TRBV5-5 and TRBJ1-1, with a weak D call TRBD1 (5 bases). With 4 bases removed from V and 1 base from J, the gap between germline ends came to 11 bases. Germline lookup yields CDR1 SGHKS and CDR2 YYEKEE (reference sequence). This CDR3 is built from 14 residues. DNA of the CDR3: TGTGCCAGCAGCCCGGGGGTTCAGAACACTGAAGCTTTCTTT. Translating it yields CASSPGVQNTEAFF.

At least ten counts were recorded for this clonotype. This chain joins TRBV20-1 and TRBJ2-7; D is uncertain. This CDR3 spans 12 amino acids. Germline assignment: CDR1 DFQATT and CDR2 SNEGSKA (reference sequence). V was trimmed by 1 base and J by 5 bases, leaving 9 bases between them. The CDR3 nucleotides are TGCAGTGCTAGAGGCCCGCCTAACGAGCAGTACTTC. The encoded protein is CSARGPPNEQYF.

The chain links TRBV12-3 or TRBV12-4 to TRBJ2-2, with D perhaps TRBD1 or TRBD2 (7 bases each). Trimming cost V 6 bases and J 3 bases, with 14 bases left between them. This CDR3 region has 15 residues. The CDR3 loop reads CASSPTGRDTGELFF. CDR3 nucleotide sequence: TGTGCCAGCAGCCCGACAGGGAGGGACACCGGGGAGCTGTTTTTT.

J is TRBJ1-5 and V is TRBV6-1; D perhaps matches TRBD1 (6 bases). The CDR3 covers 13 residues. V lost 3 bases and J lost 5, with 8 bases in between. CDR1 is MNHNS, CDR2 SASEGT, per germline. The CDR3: CASSERGYQPQHF. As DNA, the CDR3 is TGTGCCAGCAGTGAGAGGGGGTATCAGCCCCAGCATTTT.

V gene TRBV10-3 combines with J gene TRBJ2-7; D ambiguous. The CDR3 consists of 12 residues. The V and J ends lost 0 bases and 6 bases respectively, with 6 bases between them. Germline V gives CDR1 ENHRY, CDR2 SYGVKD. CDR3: CAISESTVEQYF. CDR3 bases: TGTGCCATCAGTGAGTCAACAGTCGAGCAGTACTTC.

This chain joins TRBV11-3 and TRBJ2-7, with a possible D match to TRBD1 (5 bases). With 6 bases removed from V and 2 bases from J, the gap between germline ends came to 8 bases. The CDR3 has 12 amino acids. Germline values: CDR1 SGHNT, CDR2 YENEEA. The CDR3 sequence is CASSQGTYEQYF. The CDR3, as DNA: TGTGCCAGCAGTCAGGGCACCTACGAGCAGTACTTC.